These 19 T cell receptor beta chains share one sample of origin, sequenced in a study of blood T cell repertoires in COVID-19. The protocol was immunoSEQ multiplex PCR, while the TCRdb copy is restricted to in-frame clones and leaves out a portion. The table lists 200,000 to 250,000 clones, approximately 86% of them singletons. Sequenced sample: PBMCs or T cells enriched from blood (not recorded which). The receptors here all came from a woman aged 45 to 65 with acute COVID-19.

As regards this clone: The junction does not match germline at one end; this may be a read error. The chain recombines TRBV12-3 or TRBV12-4 with TRBJ1-3, with 8 bases matching TRBD1. The CDR3 extends over 9 amino acids. CDR3 loop: CASGTDREF. The CDR3 region has the DNA TGTGCCAGCGGAACGGACAGGGAATTT.

The V and J genes are TRBV28 and TRBJ2-2; tentatively, D is TRBD2 (7 bases). The CDR3 contains 13 residues. The germline gives CDR1 MDHEN, CDR2 SYDVKM. The ends were cut back, 6 bases at V and 6 bases at J, with 11 bases in the middle. CDR3 DNA sequence: TGTGCCAGCAGAATCGGGGGGCCCGGGGAGCTGTTTTTT. This codes for CASRIGGPGELFF.

Here the CDR3 reads CASSEDWPNEKLFF. The CDR3 nucleotides read TGTGCCAGCAGTGAGGACTGGCCAAATGAAAAACTGTTTTTT. This chain joins TRBV6-1 and TRBJ1-4; D not resolved. In germline, CDR1 is MNHNS, CDR2 SASEGT. Trimming pared 3 bases from V and 5 bases from J, leaving 10 bases between. There are 14 residues in the CDR3.

The rearrangement uses TRBV3-1 (or the pseudogene TRBV3-2) and TRBJ1-2; D is ambiguous. Trimming took off 1 base at V and 6 bases at J, with 9 bases between the two ends. CDR1 LGHDT and CDR2 YNNKEL come from the germline V gene (reference sequence). The CDR3 has 13 amino acids. As DNA, the CDR3 is TGTGCCAGCAGCCAAGTCTATACGGATGGCTACACCTTC. Amino acids: CASSQVYTDGYTF.

The rearrangement links TRBV5-8 to TRBJ1-5; TRBD1 matches at 7 bases. The ends lost 4 bases at V and 7 bases at J; junction bases unmatched: 14. This CDR3 spans 16 amino acids. Germline CDR1 reads SGHTS; CDR2 reads YDEGEE. CDR3 in amino acids: CASSPQPTGFGQPQHF. The CDR3, as DNA: TGTGCCAGCAGCCCTCAACCGACAGGGTTTGGGCAGCCCCAGCATTTT.

The genes are TRBV28 and TRBJ2-7; 11 bases align to TRBD1. In germline, CDR1 is MDHEN, CDR2 SYDVKM. This CDR3 has 14 amino acids. The junction had 4 bases not matched to a gene; V was cut back by 9 bases and J by 0 bases. The CDR3 loop reads CASTDRGRSYEQYF. The CDR3 DNA reads as TGTGCCAGTACGGACAGGGGGCGCTCCTACGAGCAGTACTTC.

The chain uses TRBV5-1 and TRBJ2-5, with 7 bases matching TRBD2. The junction had 10 bases not matched to a gene; V was cut back by 0 bases and J by 5 bases. From germline, CDR1 is SGHRS and CDR2 YFSETQ. The CDR3 is 16 residues long. The CDR3 is CASSLERGVSGETQYF. The DNA for the CDR3 is TGCGCCAGCAGCTTGGAACGGGGGGTCAGTGGTGAGACCCAGTACTTC.

This clone was detected only a few times. Other DNA sequences from this sample encode an identical CDR3 as well. The chain uses TRBV29-1 and TRBJ2-7; TRBD1 matches 7 bases. This CDR3 comprises 12 residues. Germline CDR1 and CDR2: SQVTM and ANQGSEA. J lost 3 bases, V lost 5 bases, and 4 bases had no gene match. As DNA, the CDR3 is TGCAGCGTTCAGGGGGTTGGCTACGAGCAGTACTTC. Encoded protein: CSVQGVGYEQYF.

The chain employs TRBV6-5 and TRBJ2-7; D possibly corresponds to TRBD2 (5 bases). The CDR3 spans 12 residues. V lost 7 bases, J lost 3 bases, and 10 bases lay in between. Germline values: CDR1 MNHEY, CDR2 SVGAGI. The chain's CDR3 is CASTGVNYEQYF. CDR3 coding DNA: TGTGCCAGCACCGGGGTTAACTACGAGCAGTACTTC.

The CDR3 region is CASSLSLAKNIQYF. The CDR3 DNA sequence: TGTGCCAGCAGCTTATCCTTAGCCAAAAACATTCAGTACTTC. The chain employs TRBV7-2 and TRBJ2-4, with D hard to call. Germline lookup yields CDR1 SGHTA and CDR2 FQGNSA. Trimming pared 2 bases from V and 0 bases from J, leaving 5 bases between. This CDR3 comprises 14 residues.

The chain employs TRBV5-1 and TRBJ2-1; D call uncertain. V was cut by 0 bases and J by 0 bases, with 10 bases left in between. The CDR3 length is 16 residues. Germline CDR1 SGHRS, CDR2 YFSETQ. This CDR3 reads CASSLESASSYNEQFF. CDR3 bases: TGCGCCAGCAGCTTGGAAAGCGCGAGCTCCTACAATGAGCAGTTCTTC. The variable domain in full, completed from reference TRBV5-1 and TRBJ2-1, reads KAGVTQTPRYLIKTRGQQVTLSCSPISGHRSVSWYQQTPGQGLQFLFEYFSETQRNKGNFPGRFSGRQFSNSRSEMNVSTLELGDSALYLCASSLESASSYNEQFFGPGTRLTVL.

The J gene is TRBJ2-1, the V gene TRBV4-1; the match to TRBD2 covers 13 bases. This CDR3 has 16 amino acids. Germline lookup yields CDR1 MGHRA and CDR2 YSYEKL. With V trimmed by 2 bases and J by 6 bases, 4 bases remained unmatched. Here the CDR3 reads CASSQRGTSGTNEQFF. DNA for the CDR3: TGCGCCAGCAGCCAACGCGGGACTAGCGGGACCAATGAGCAGTTCTTC.

J is TRBJ2-3 and V is TRBV6-5, with 14 bases aligning to TRBD2. Germline CDR1 reads MNHEY; CDR2 reads SVGAGI. With V trimmed by 7 bases and J by 3 bases, 3 bases remained unmatched. The CDR3 runs to 15 residues. Written as DNA, the CDR3 is TGTGCCAGCAAGTGGACTAGCGGGAGGACAGATACGCAGTATTTT. Amino acids: CASKWTSGRTDTQYF.

V usage is TRBV18 and J usage is TRBJ2-1, with a tentative D call TRBD1 (5 bases). Trimming left V 4 bases short and J 4 bases short, with 14 bases between. The germline gives CDR1 KGHSH, CDR2 LQKENI. This CDR3 has 15 amino acids. This CDR3 is CASSRSRGAYNEQFF. In DNA, the CDR3 is TGTGCCAGCTCACGCTCAAGGGGCGCATACAATGAGCAGTTCTTC.

The CDR3 spells CASSVAPGAGTYEQYF. The CDR3 DNA reads as TGTGCCAGCAGCGTAGCCCCTGGGGCCGGTACCTACGAGCAGTACTTC. The gene calls are TRBV9 and TRBJ2-7; possible D gene TRBD1, 5 bases. The V gene's germline CDR1 is SGDLS and CDR2 YYNGEE. The CDR3 is made up of 16 amino acids. V was trimmed by 0 bases and J by 2 bases, leaving 15 bases between them.

This rearrangement joins TRBV27 to TRBJ2-6; D possibly corresponds to TRBD1 (6 bases). The germline V gene has CDR1 MNHEY and CDR2 SMNVEV (reference sequence). Trimming removed 6 bases from V and 0 bases from J, with 9 bases in between. This CDR3 comprises 15 residues. CDR3 sequence (DNA): TGTGCCAGCAGCGACAGGTCCTCTGGGGCCAACGTCCTGACTTTC. Its protein is CASSDRSSGANVLTF.

The CDR3 loop reads CASSQELEDFNYGYTF. CDR3 in DNA: TGTGCCAGCAGCCAAGAATTGGAGGATTTTAACTATGGCTACACCTTC. The chain combines TRBV3-1 (or the pseudogene TRBV3-2) with TRBJ1-2, with unresolved D. The V and J ends lost 0 bases and 1 base respectively, with 12 bases between them. The CDR3 consists of 16 residues. CDR1 LGHDT and CDR2 YNNKEL come from the germline V gene (reference sequence).

A single count supports this clone. The V gene is TRBV5-5, the J gene TRBJ1-5, with a tentative D call TRBD1 (5 bases). Germline CDR1 is SGHKS and CDR2 is YYEKEE (reference sequence). V was shortened by 4 bases and J by 0 bases, with 14 bases between the two germline ends. There are 16 residues in the CDR3. In nucleotides, the CDR3 is TGTGCCAGCAGCCGTACAGGAGTATATAGCAATCAGCCCCAGCATTTT. Protein sequence: CASSRTGVYSNQPQHF.

The chain has TRBV27 and TRBJ2-7; 11 bases map to TRBD2. This CDR3 is built from 13 residues. V was pared by 8 bases and J by 3 bases, with 3 bases of the junction left unmatched. The germline V gene encodes CDR1 MNHEY and CDR2 SMNVEV (reference sequence). The CDR3, as DNA: TGTGCCAGCTTTAGCGGGAGGGACTACGAGCAGTACTTC. As protein: CASFSGRDYEQYF.